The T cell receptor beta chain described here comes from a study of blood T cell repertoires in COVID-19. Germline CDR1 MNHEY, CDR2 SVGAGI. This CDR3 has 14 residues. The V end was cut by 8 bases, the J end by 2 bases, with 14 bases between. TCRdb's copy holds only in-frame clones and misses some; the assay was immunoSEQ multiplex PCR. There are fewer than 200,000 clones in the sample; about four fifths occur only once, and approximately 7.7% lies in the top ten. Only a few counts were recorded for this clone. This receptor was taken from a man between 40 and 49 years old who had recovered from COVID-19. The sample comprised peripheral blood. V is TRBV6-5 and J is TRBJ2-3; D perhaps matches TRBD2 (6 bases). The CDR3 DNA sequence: TGTGCCAGCTTGCGGGGATCTACCACAGATACGCAGTATTTT. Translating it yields CASLRGSTTDTQYF.